The rows below give T cell receptor beta chains drawn from one sample of a study of blood T cell repertoires in COVID-19. Sequencing used immunoSEQ multiplex PCR; TCRdb keeps in-frame clones, though not all of them. The sample records roughly 170,000 clones, under 85% being singletons. What was sequenced was peripheral blood. The receptors here all came from a human donor in a cohort sampled during active COVID-19. The CDR3 runs from the conserved cysteine through the conserved F or W. Fields, in order: J gene, D gene, V gene, clone size, CDR3 protein, CDR3 DNA. The D gene is left open where the match is weak. Only part of the rows carry a size: once, few, many, or a class if the clone is expanded.

TRBJ2-7 - TRBV25-1 - CASSETGIHPSEQYF TGTGCCAGCAGTGAAACAGGGATTCACCCCTCCGAGCAGTACTTC
TRBJ2-7 TRBD2 TRBV7-3 - CASSTSGGPSYEQYF TGTGCCAGCAGCACTAGCGGGGGGCCCTCCTACGAGCAGTACTTC
TRBJ2-7 TRBD1 TRBV29-1 once CSVQQGLYYEQYF TGCAGCGTTCAACAGGGGCTCTACTACGAGCAGTACTTC
TRBJ1-1 TRBD1 TRBV5-6 - CASSTGQGQNTEAFF TGTGCCAGCAGCACCGGACAGGGGCAGAACACTGAAGCTTTCTTT
TRBJ2-5 TRBD1 TRBV5-6 - CASSLDRGTETQYF TGTGCCAGCAGCCTCGACAGGGGTACGGAGACCCAGTACTTC
TRBJ2-5 TRBD2 TRBV11-2 - CASSFPLLAVQETQYF TGTGCCAGCAGCTTCCCCCTACTAGCGGTACAAGAGACCCAGTACTTC
TRBJ1-1 TRBD1 TRBV10-3 - CAISYDRDTEAFF TGTGCCATCAGCTACGACAGGGACACTGAAGCTTTCTTT
TRBJ1-3 - TRBV9 - CASSVAAEGNTIYF TGTGCCAGCAGCGTAGCCGCAGAAGGAAACACCATATATTTT
TRBJ1-2 - TRBV9 - CASSPSSLPEGYGYTF TGTGCCAGCAGCCCCTCTTCCCTACCCGAGGGCTATGGCTACACCTTC
TRBJ2-5 - TRBV7-6 - CASSLVGGQETQYF TGTGCCAGCAGCTTAGTAGGCGGTCAAGAGACCCAGTACTTC
TRBJ1-1 - TRBV25-1 - CASRRPGTNTEAFF TGTGCCAGCAGACGTCCGGGAACGAACACTGAAGCTTTCTTT
TRBJ1-2 TRBD1 TRBV11-2 - CASSSSGQGTVDYGYTF TGTGCCAGCAGCTCCTCGGGACAGGGAACTGTGGACTATGGCTACACCTTC
TRBJ2-2 - TRBV6-1 - CASSEGGGLHTGELFF TGTGCCAGCAGTGAGGGCGGGGGCTTACACACCGGGGAGCTGTTTTTT
TRBJ2-7 TRBD1 TRBV6-2/TRBV6-3 - CASSYYRGRSYEQYF TGTGCCAGCAGTTATTACAGGGGGCGATCCTACGAGCAGTACTTC
TRBJ1-2 TRBD1 TRBV25-1 - CASIGGRGLLYGYTF TGTGCCAGCATAGGGGGCAGGGGCCTCCTCTATGGCTACACCTTC
TRBJ1-2 TRBD1 TRBV12-5 - CASGNRGLDGYTF TGTGCTAGTGGTAACAGGGGTCTCGATGGCTACACCTTC
TRBJ1-4 TRBD1 TRBV11-3 - CASSFPRDRVGATNEKLFF TGTGCCAGCAGCTTCCCCCGGGACAGGGTAGGGGCAACTAATGAAAAACTGTTTTTT
TRBJ2-1 TRBD1 TRBV29-1 - CSVGGDRDSYNEQFF TGCAGCGTTGGGGGGGACAGGGACTCCTACAATGAGCAGTTCTTC
TRBJ2-2 - TRBV9 - CASSVEERGTGELFF TGTGCCAGCAGCGTGGAAGAAAGGGGGACCGGGGAGCTGTTTTTT
TRBJ1-2 - TRBV6-6 - CASSYSGGPSGYTF TGTGCCAGCAGTTACAGCGGGGGTCCAAGTGGCTACACCTTC
TRBJ2-5 - TRBV18 - CASSPGLAHQETQYF TGTGCCAGCTCACCAGGACTCGCCCATCAAGAGACCCAGTACTTC
TRBJ2-6 - TRBV2 - CASRRTSGANVLTF TGTGCCAGCAGGAGGACATCTGGGGCCAACGTCCTGACTTTC
TRBJ1-1 TRBD1 TRBV6-5 once CASRPTGGNTEAFF TGTGCCAGCAGACCGACAGGGGGCAACACTGAAGCTTTCTTT
TRBJ2-7 TRBD2 TRBV13 - CASSLDDGGIYEQYF TGTGCCAGCAGCTTAGATGACGGGGGGATTTACGAGCAGTACTTC
TRBJ2-1 TRBD2 TRBV9 - CASSVDGGGRSYNEQFF TGTGCCAGCAGCGTAGATGGCGGGGGGCGCTCCTACAATGAGCAGTTCTTC
TRBJ2-6 - TRBV6-6 once CASSYSGGSGANVLTF TGTGCCAGCAGTTACTCAGGGGGCTCTGGGGCCAACGTCCTGACTTTC
TRBJ2-3 TRBD2 TRBV7-2 - CASSSGRGLAGSDTQYF TGTGCCAGCAGTTCTGGGAGGGGACTAGCGGGTTCAGATACGCAGTATTTT
TRBJ1-1 - TRBV2 once CASSVVLGRAEAFF TGTGCCAGCAGTGTGGTGCTCGGGCGGGCTGAAGCTTTCTTT
TRBJ1-2 TRBD1 TRBV7-2 - CASSRGQDYGYTF TGTGCCAGCAGCCGTGGACAGGACTATGGCTACACCTTC
TRBJ1-2 - TRBV7-9 - CASSLVGANYGYTF TGTGCCAGCAGCTTAGTAGGAGCTAACTATGGCTACACCTTC
TRBJ2-7 TRBD1 TRBV4-1 - CASSLVRGQGARAYEQYF TGCGCCAGCAGCCTCGTTAGGGGACAGGGGGCACGGGCCTACGAGCAGTACTTC
TRBJ2-6 - TRBV7-9 - CARDDKTGANVLTF TGTGCCAGGGATGACAAAACTGGGGCCAACGTCCTGACTTTC
TRBJ2-7 - TRBV9 - CASSVGNGGSYEQYF TGTGCCAGCAGCGTAGGCAACGGGGGATCCTACGAGCAGTACTTC
TRBJ2-7 - TRBV7-9 - CASTSERRSYEQYF TGTGCCAGCACTAGCGAAAGACGGTCCTACGAGCAGTACTTC
TRBJ2-2 TRBD1 TRBV9 - CASSVAGQGYTGELFF TGTGCCAGCAGCGTAGCTGGACAGGGGTACACCGGGGAGCTGTTTTTT
TRBJ1-1 - TRBV6-5 - CASSYSEGRGNTEAFF TGTGCCAGCAGTTACTCGGAGGGACGGGGAAACACTGAAGCTTTCTTT
TRBJ1-1 TRBD1 TRBV19 - CASSQRGQAEAFF TGTGCCAGTAGTCAGAGGGGGCAGGCTGAAGCTTTCTTT